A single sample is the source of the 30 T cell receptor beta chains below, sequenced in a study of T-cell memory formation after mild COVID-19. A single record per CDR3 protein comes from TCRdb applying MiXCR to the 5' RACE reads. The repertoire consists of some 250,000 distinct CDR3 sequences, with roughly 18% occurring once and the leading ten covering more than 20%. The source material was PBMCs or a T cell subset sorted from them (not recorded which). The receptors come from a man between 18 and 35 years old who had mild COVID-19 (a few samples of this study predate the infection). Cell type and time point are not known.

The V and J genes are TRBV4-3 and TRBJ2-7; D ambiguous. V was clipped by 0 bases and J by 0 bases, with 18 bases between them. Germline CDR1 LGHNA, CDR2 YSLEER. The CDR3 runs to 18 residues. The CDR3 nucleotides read TGCGCCAGCAGCCAAGAGTGTGAGAGGCGGTCCGGCTCCTACGAGCAGTACGTC. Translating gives CASSQECERRSGSYEQYV.

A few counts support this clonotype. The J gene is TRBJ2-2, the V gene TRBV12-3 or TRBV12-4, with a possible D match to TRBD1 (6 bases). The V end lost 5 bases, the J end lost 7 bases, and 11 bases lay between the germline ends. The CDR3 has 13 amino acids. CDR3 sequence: CASSQGSVGELFF. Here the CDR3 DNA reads TGTGCCAGCAGTCAGGGGAGTGTCGGGGAGCTGTTTTTT.

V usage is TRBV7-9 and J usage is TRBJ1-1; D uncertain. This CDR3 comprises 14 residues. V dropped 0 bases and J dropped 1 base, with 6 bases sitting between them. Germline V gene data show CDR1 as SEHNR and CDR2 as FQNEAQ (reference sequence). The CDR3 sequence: CASSLAPENTEAFF. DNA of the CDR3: TGTGCCAGCAGCTTAGCGCCGGAGAACACTGAAGCTTTCTTT.

The CDR3 protein is CASSLITNTGELFF. In DNA, the CDR3 is TGTGCCAGCAGTTTGATTACGAACACCGGGGAGCTGTTTTTT. This chain links TRBV6-5 with TRBJ2-2; no reliable D call. The germline V and J ends were trimmed by 4 bases and 0 bases, with 6 bases remaining between them. Germline CDR1 reads MNHEY; CDR2 reads SVGAGI. This CDR3 spans 14 amino acids.

CDR3 in amino acids: CASSQDRRKDTDTQYF. In DNA, the CDR3 is TGTGCCAGCAGCCAAGATCGGAGGAAAGACACAGATACGCAGTATTTT. The chain uses TRBV4-2 and TRBJ2-3; D is perhaps TRBD2 (5 bases). Germline V gene lookup returns CDR1 LGHNA and CDR2 YNFKEQ. This CDR3 has 16 residues. Trimming took off 0 bases at V and 2 bases at J, with 12 bases between the two ends.

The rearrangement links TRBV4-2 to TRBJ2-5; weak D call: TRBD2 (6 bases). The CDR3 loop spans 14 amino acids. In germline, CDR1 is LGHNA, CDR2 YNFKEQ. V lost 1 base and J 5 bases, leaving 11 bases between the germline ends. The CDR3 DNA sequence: TGTGCCAGCAGCCAAGGGTCGGCGGGGGAGACCCAGTACTTC. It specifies CASSQGSAGETQYF.

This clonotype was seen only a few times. For the CDR3, the DNA is TGCGCCAGCAGCCAAGAGTCGGGCAGGGGAGTCAATTCACCCCTCCACTTT. Translation: CASSQESGRGVNSPLHF. The V call is TRBV4-3, the J call TRBJ1-6; weak D call: TRBD1 (6 bases). The CDR3 consists of 17 residues. The germline gives CDR1 LGHNA, CDR2 YSLEER. Between the trimmed V and J ends, which lost 0 bases and 7 bases, there was a span of 16 bases.

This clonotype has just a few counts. CDR3 nucleotides: TGTGCCAGCAGCTCTAGGGGGGCGAGGGAAAACATTCAGTACTTC. Protein: CASSSRGARENIQYF. V is TRBV11-2 and J is TRBJ2-4, with D possibly called TRBD1 or TRBD2 (6 bases each). This CDR3 contains 15 residues. V dropped 4 bases and J dropped 5 bases, with 15 bases sitting between them. Germline CDR1 reads SGHAT; CDR2 reads FQNNGV.

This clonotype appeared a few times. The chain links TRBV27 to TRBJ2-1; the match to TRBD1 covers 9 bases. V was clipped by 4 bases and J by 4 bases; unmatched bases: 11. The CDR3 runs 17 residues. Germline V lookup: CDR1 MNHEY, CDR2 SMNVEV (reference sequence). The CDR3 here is CASSSGQGTAIYNEQFF. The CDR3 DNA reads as TGTGCCAGCAGTTCCGGACAGGGGACCGCTATTTACAATGAGCAGTTCTTC.

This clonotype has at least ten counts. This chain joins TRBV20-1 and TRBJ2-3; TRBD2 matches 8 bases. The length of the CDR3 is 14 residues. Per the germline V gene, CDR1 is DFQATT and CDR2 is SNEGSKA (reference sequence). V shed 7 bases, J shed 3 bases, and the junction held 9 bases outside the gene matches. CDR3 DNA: TGCAGTGTCGCACGGGGGGGTTGGACAGATACGCAGTATTTT. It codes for CSVARGGWTDTQYF.

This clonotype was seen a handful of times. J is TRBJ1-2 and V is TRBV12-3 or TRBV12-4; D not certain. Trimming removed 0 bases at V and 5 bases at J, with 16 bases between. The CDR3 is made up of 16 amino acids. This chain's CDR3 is CASSLALGRALYGYTF. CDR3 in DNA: TGTGCCAGCAGTTTAGCGCTGGGCAGAGCCCTATATGGCTACACCTTC.

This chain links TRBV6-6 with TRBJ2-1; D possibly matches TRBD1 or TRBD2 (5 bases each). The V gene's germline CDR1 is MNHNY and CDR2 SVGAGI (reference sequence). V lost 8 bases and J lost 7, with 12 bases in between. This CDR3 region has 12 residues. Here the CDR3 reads CASARGVNEQFF. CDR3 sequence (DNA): TGTGCCAGCGCGAGAGGGGTAAATGAGCAGTTCTTC.

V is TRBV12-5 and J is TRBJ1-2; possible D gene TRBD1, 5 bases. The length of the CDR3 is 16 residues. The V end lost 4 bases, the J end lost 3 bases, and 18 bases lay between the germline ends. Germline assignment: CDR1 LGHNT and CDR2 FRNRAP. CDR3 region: CASGSWTRLSYYGYTF. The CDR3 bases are TGTGCTAGTGGTTCCTGGACAAGGCTCTCTTACTATGGCTACACCTTC.

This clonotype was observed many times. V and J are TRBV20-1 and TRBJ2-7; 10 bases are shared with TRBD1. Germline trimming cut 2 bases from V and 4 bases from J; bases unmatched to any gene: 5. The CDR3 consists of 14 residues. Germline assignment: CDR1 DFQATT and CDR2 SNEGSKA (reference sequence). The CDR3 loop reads CSARSRQGAYEQYF. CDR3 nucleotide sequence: TGCAGTGCTAGATCTCGACAGGGGGCATACGAGCAGTACTTC.

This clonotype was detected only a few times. The CDR3 loop reads CASSPGRPEQFF. The CDR3 region has the DNA TGTGCCAGCAGCCCCGGACGCCCCGAGCAGTTCTTC. The J gene is TRBJ2-1, the V gene TRBV7-2; no clear D gene. From germline, CDR1 is SGHTA and CDR2 FQGNSA. CDR3 length: 12 amino acids. Trimming shortened V by 5 bases and J by 10 bases, and 12 bases separated the two germline ends.

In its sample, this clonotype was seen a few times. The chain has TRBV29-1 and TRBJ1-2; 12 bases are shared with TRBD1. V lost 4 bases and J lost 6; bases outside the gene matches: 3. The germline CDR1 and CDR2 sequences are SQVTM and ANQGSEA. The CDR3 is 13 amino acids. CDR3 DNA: TGCAGCGTTGCGGGACAGGGGGCTGATGGCTACACCTTC. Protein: CSVAGQGADGYTF.

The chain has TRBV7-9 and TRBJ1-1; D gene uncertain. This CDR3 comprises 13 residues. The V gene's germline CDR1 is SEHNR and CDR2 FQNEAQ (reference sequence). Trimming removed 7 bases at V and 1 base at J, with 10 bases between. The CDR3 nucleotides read TGTGCCAGCATTAAACAGCCGAACACTGAAGCTTTCTTT. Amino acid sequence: CASIKQPNTEAFF.

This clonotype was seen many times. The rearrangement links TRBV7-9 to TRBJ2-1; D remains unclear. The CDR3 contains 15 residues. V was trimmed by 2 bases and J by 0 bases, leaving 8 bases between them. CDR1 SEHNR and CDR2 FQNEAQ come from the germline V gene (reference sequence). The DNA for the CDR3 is TGTGCCAGCAGCTTAAGCCTAAGCTCCTACAATGAGCAGTTCTTC. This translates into CASSLSLSSYNEQFF.

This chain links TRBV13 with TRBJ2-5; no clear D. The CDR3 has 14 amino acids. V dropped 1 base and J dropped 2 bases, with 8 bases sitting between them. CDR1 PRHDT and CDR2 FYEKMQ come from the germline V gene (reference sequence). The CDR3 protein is CASSLVRNQETQYF. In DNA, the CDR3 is TGTGCCAGCAGCTTAGTACGGAATCAAGAGACCCAGTACTTC.

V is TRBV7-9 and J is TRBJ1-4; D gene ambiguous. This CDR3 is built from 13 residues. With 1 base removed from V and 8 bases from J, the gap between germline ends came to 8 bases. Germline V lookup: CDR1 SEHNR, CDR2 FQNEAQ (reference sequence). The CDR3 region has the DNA TGTGCCAGCAGCTTAGGACTCCGAGAAAAACTGTTTTTT. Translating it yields CASSLGLREKLFF.

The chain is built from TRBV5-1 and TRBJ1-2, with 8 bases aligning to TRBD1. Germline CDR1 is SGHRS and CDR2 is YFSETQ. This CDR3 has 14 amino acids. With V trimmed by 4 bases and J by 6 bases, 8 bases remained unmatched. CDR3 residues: CASSPGDRWNGYTF. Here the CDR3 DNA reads TGCGCCAGCAGCCCCGGGGACAGGTGGAATGGCTACACCTTC.

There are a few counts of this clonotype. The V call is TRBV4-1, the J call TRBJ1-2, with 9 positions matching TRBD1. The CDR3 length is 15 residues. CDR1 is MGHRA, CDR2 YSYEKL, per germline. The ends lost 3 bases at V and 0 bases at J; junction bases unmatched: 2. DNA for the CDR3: TGCGCCAGCAGCCAGGGGGACAGGGCTAACTATGGCTACACCTTC. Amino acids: CASSQGDRANYGYTF.

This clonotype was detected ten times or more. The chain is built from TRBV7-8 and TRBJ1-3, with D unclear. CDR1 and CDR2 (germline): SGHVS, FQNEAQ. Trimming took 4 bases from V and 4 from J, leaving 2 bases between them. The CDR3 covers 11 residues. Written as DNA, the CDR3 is TGTGCCAGCAGCTACGGAAACACCATATATTTT. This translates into CASSYGNTIYF.

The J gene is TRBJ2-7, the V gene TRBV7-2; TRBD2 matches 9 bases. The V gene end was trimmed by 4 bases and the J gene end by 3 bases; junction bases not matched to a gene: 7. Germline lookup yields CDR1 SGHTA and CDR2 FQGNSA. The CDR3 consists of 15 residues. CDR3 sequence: CASSWLSGGLYEQYF. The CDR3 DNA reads TGTGCCAGCAGCTGGCTTAGCGGGGGACTCTACGAGCAGTACTTC.

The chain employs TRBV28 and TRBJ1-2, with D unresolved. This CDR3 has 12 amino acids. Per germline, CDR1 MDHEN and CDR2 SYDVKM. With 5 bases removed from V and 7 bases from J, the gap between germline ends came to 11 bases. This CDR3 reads CASSVSGSGYTF. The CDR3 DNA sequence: TGTGCCAGCAGTGTCTCAGGATCTGGCTACACCTTC.

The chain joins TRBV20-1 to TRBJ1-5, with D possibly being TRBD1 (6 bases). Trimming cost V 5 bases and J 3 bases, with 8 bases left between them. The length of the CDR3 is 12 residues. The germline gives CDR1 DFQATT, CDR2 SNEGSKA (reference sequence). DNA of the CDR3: TGCAGTGCTGAGGGGGACAATCAGCCCCAGCATTTT. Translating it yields CSAEGDNQPQHF.

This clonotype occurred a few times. The CDR3 protein is CASSGWLAGGPSNEQFF. The CDR3 region has the DNA TGCGCCAGCAGCGGGTGGCTAGCGGGGGGCCCCTCCAATGAGCAGTTCTTC. The chain uses TRBV5-1 and TRBJ2-1; 11 positions agree with TRBD2. V lost 4 bases to trimming and J lost 6 bases; unmatched junction nucleotides: 12. In germline, CDR1 is SGHRS, CDR2 YFSETQ. CDR3 size: 17 residues.

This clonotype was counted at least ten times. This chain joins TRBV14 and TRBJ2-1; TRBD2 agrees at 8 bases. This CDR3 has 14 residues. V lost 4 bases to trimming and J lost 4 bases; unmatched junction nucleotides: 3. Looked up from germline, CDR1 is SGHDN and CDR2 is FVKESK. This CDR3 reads CASSLSGGYNEQFF. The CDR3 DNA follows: TGTGCCAGCAGCCTAAGCGGGGGATACAATGAGCAGTTCTTC.

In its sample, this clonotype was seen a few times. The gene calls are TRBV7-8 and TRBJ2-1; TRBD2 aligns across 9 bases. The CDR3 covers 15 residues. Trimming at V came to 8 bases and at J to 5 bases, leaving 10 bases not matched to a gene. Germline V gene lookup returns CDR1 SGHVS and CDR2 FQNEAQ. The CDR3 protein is CASSRGLAGNNEQFF. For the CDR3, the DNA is TGTGCCAGCTCCCGAGGGCTAGCGGGGAACAATGAGCAGTTCTTC.

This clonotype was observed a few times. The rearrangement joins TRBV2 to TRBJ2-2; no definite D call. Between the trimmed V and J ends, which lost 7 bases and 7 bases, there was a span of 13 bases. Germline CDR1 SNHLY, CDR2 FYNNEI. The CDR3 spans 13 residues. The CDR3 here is CASNPSDDGELFF. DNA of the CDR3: TGTGCCAGCAACCCCTCCGATGACGGGGAGCTGTTTTTT.